A single sample is the source of the 10 T cell receptor beta chains below, sequenced in a study of human T cells and chemical hapten exposure. It was unfractionated whole blood from which total RNA was extracted. Within the library, unique molecular identifiers were attached to each individual cDNA molecule. TCRdb fed the reads into MiXCR, producing one record per CDR3 protein. The sample carries some 740 distinct CDR3 sequences, around 80% recorded once. The sequencing sample was made of whole blood. These receptors all stem from a human donor with alopecia, or a healthy volunteer (not recorded which). Some clones in this sample may be carry-over from other donors' samples. This table probably holds off-target reads from a library built for another chain.

The chain is built from TRBV29-1 and TRBJ1-1; D is unclear. CDR3 length: 13 amino acids. V was pared by 7 bases and J by 0 bases, with 12 bases between. The germline CDR1 and CDR2 sequences are SQVTM and ANQGSEA. For the CDR3, the DNA is TGCAGCGCCCGAAGTAGGTTGAACACTGAAGCTTTCTTT. Amino acids: CSARSRLNTEAFF.

The rearrangement links TRBV4-3 to TRBJ2-3, with 10 bases matching TRBD2. After removal of 2 bases from V and 7 bases from J, the junction contained 6 bases not matched to a gene. The germline V gene has CDR1 LGHNA and CDR2 YSLEER. CDR3 length: 15 residues. The CDR3 reads CASSQLKRGGHTQYF. The CDR3, as DNA: TGCGCCAGCAGCCAATTGAAGCGGGGGGGACATACGCAGTATTTT.

The chain carries TRBV12-5 and TRBJ2-5, with a tentative D call TRBD2 (5 bases). V shed 6 bases and J shed 6 bases, with 14 bases lying between them. This CDR3 comprises 13 residues. Germline CDR1 reads LGHNT; CDR2 reads FRNRAP. The CDR3 DNA reads as TGTGCTAGTGGGACCACTAGATTAAAGACCCAGTACTTC. Translation: CASGTTRLKTQYF.

The J gene is TRBJ2-3, the V gene TRBV19; TRBD1 aligns across 9 bases. J was trimmed by 3 bases and V by 6 bases; bases with no gene match: 7. This CDR3 contains 15 residues. The germline CDR1 and CDR2 sequences are LNHDA and SQIVND (reference sequence). CDR3 sequence reads: CASSLQGARTDTQYF. The CDR3, as DNA: TGTGCCAGTAGCTTACAGGGGGCGCGTACAGATACGCAGTATTTT.

The table lists this clonotype with a few counts. V usage is TRBV21-1 and J usage is TRBJ2-7; the D segment call TRBD1 is taken from the table without a DNA check. TRBV21-1 is a known pseudogene. The CDR3 consists of 13 residues. CDR3 DNA: TGTGCCAGCAGCAAACACGGGCGCCACGAGCAGTACTTC. Amino acids: CASSKHGRHEQYF.

The J gene is TRBJ2-3, the V gene TRBV10-3, with TRBD1 identical over 7 bases. V lost 0 bases to trimming and J lost 2 bases; unmatched junction nucleotides: 5. This CDR3 has 16 residues. Germline CDR1 reads ENHRY; CDR2 reads SYGVKD. DNA for the CDR3: TGTGCCATCAGTGAGTCGGACAGGCATTACACAGATACGCAGTATTTT. This encodes CAISESDRHYTDTQYF.

V is TRBV20-1 and J is TRBJ1-1; D might be TRBD1 (5 bases). The V and J ends lost 1 base and 4 bases respectively, with 13 bases between them. The CDR3 has 14 residues. Germline V CDR1 and CDR2: DFQATT, SNEGSKA (reference sequence). The CDR3 here is CSARVWEGTTEAFF. The CDR3, as DNA: TGCAGTGCTAGAGTGTGGGAGGGGACCACTGAAGCTTTCTTT.

The sample holds a few counts of this clonotype. The genes are TRBV6-6 and TRBJ2-3; 7 bases map to TRBD2. J was trimmed by 7 bases and V by 7 bases; bases with no gene match: 14. The CDR3 runs to 15 residues. The germline V gene has CDR1 MNHNY and CDR2 SVGAGI (reference sequence). The CDR3 DNA follows: TGTGCCAGCATCCGTGGGGGAGCGGGGCGCAATACGCAGTATTTT. Residues: CASIRGGAGRNTQYF.

The J gene is TRBJ2-1, the V gene TRBV12-3 or TRBV12-4, with TRBD2 as a possible D gene (6 bases). Trimming took 3 bases from V and 1 from J, leaving 10 bases between them. The CDR3 runs 15 residues. CDR3 nucleotide sequence: TGTGCCAGCAGTTTTGAACTAGCATCCTACAATGAGCAGTTCTTC. Translated: CASSFELASYNEQFF.

The J gene is TRBJ1-2, the V gene TRBV7-9; TRBD1 might be the D (6 bases). The CDR3 loop spans 17 amino acids. Germline CDR1 and CDR2: SEHNR and FQNEAQ (reference sequence). Trimming removed 1 base at V and 3 bases at J, with 18 bases between. The CDR3 coding sequence is TGTGCCAGCAGCTTAGTGACAGGCAACCTGAGGGACTATGGCTACACCTTC. Amino acid sequence: CASSLVTGNLRDYGYTF.